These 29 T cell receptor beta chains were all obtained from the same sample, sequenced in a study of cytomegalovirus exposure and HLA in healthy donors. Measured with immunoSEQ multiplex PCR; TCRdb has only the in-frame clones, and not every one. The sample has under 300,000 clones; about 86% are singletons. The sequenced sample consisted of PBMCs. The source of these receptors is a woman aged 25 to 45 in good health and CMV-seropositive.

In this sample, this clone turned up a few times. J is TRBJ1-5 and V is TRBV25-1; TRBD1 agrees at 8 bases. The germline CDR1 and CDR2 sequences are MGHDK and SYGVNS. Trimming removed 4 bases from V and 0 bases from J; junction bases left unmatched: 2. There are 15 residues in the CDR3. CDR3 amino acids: CASSGTGFSNQPQHF. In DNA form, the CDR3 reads TGTGCCAGCAGTGGGACAGGGTTTAGCAATCAGCCCCAGCATTTT.

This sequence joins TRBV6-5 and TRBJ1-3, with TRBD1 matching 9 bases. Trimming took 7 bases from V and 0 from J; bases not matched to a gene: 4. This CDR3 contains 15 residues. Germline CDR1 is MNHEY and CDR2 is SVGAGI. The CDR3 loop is CASTRDRDSGNTIYF. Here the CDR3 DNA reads TGTGCCAGCACCAGGGACAGGGACTCTGGAAACACCATATATTTT.

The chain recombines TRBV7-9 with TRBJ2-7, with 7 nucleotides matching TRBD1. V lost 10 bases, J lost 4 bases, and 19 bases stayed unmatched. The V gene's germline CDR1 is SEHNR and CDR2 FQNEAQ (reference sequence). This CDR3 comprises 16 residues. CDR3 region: CAIQVTRQGSLYEQYF. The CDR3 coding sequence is TGTGCCATCCAGGTGACGAGACAGGGATCCTTATACGAGCAGTACTTC.

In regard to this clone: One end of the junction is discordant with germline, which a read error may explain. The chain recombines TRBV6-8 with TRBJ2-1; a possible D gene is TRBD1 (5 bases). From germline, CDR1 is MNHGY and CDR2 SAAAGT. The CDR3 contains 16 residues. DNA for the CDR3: TGCCCCGAGCCCGGCAGGGTAACCACTACCGGCAATGAGCAGTTCTTC. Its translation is CPEPGRVTTTGNEQFF.

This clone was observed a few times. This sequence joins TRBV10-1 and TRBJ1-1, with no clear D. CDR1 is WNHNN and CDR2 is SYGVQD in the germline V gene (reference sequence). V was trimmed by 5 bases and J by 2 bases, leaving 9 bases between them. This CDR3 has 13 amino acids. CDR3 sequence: CASSRGSNTEAFF. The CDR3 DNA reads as TGCGCCAGCAGTCGCGGCTCTAACACTGAAGCTTTCTTT.

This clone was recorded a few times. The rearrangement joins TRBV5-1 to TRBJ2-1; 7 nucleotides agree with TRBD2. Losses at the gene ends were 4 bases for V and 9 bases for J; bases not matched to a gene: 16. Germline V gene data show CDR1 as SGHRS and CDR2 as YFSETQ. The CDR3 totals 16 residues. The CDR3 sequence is CASSQLKGRDHSEQFF. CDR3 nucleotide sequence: TGCGCCAGCAGCCAGCTGAAAGGGAGGGATCATAGTGAGCAGTTCTTC.

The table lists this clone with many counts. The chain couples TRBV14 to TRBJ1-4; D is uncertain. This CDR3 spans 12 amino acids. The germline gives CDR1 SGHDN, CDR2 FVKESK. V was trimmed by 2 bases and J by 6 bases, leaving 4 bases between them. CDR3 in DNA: TGTGCCAGCAGCCAAAACTATGAAAAACTGTTTTTT. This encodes CASSQNYEKLFF.

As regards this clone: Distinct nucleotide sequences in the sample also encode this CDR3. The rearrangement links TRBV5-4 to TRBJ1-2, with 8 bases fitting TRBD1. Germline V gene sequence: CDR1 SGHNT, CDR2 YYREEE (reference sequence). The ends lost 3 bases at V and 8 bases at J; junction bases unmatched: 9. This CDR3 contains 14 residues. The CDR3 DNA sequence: TGTGCCAGCAGCTCCGGACAGGGTCTGGGGGGCTACACCTTC. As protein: CASSSGQGLGGYTF.

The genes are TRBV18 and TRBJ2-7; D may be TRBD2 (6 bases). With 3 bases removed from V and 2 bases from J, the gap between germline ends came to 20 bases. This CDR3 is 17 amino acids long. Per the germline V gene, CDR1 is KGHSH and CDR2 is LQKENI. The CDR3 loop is CASSPNLLTSGAYEQYF. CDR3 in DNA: TGTGCCAGCTCACCGAACCTCTTGACTAGTGGGGCCTACGAGCAGTACTTC.

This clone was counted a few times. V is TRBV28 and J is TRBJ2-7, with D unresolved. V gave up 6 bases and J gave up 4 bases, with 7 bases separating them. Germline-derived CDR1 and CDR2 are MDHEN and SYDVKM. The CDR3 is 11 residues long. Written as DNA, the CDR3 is TGTGCCAGCAGACGGTTTTACGAGCAGTACTTC. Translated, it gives CASRRFYEQYF.

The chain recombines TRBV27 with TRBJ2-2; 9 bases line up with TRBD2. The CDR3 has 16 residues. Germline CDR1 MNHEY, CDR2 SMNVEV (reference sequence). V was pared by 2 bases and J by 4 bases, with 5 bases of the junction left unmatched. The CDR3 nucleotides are TGTGCCAGCAGTTTAGTAGCGGGAGTCCCCACCGGGGAGCTGTTTTTT. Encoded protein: CASSLVAGVPTGELFF.

CDR3 protein: CASSSAVFYEQYF. The CDR3 region has the DNA TGTGCCAGCAGCTCAGCGGTGTTCTACGAGCAGTACTTC. The gene calls are TRBV11-2 and TRBJ2-7; D is possibly TRBD2 (5 bases). Germline CDR1 is SGHAT and CDR2 is FQNNGV. Trimming took off 4 bases at V and 3 bases at J, with 10 bases between the two ends. The CDR3 length is 13 residues.

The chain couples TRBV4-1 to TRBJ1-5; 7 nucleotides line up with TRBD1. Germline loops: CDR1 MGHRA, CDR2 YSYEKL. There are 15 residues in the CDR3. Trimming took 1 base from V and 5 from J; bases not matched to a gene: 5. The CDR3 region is CASSQVDREDQPQHF. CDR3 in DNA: TGCGCCAGCAGCCAAGTAGACAGGGAGGATCAGCCCCAGCATTTT.

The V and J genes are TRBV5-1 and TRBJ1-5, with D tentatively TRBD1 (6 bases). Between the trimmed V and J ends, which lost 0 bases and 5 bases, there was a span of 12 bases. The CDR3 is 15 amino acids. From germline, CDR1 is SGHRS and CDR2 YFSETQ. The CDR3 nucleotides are TGCGCCAGCAGCTTGGGAACAGGGTTGGATCAGCCCCAGCATTTT. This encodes CASSLGTGLDQPQHF.

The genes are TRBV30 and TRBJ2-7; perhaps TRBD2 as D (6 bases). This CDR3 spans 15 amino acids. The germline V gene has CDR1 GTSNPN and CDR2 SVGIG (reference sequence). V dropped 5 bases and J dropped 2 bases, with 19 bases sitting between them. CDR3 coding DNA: TGTGCCTGGGAAATGGGGAGCGGGCCTGCCTACGAGCAGTACTTC. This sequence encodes CAWEMGSGPAYEQYF.

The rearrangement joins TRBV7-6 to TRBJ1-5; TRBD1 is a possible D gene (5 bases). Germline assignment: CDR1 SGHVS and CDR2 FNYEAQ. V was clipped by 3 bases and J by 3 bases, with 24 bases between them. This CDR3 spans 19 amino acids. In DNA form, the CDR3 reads TGTGCCAGCAGCTTGGCTCCGGGACTTCTGGAGGGGAACAATCAGCCCCAGCATTTT. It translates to CASSLAPGLLEGNNQPQHF.

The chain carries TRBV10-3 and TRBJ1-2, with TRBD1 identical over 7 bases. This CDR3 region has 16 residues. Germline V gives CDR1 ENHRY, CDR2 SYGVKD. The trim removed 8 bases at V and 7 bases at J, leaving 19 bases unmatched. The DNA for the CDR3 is TGTGCCATCTCGCCGGACCGCCGGGACAGCGTAAGTGGCTACACCTTC. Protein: CAISPDRRDSVSGYTF.

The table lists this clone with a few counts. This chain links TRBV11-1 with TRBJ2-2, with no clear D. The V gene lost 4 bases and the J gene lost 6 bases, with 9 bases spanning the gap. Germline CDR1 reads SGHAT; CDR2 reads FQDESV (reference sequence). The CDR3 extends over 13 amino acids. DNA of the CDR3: TGTGCCAGCAGCTACACACAGTCCGGGGAGCTGTTTTTT. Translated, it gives CASSYTQSGELFF. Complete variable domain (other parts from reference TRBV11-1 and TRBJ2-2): EAEVAQSPRYKITEKSQAVAFWCDPISGHATLYWYRQILGQGPELLVQFQDESVVDDSQLPKDRFSAERLKGVDSTLKIQPAELGDSAMYLCASSYTQSGELFFGEGSRLTVL.

The CDR3 spells CASSPRQAETYEQYF. The CDR3 DNA follows: TGTGCCAGCAGCCCAAGACAGGCCGAAACCTACGAGCAGTACTTC. The rearrangement uses TRBV7-8 and TRBJ2-7; a possible D gene is TRBD1 (6 bases). V lost 5 bases to trimming and J lost 2 bases, with 16 bases between them. The CDR3 length is 15 residues. Germline values: CDR1 SGHVS, CDR2 FQNEAQ.

CDR3 DNA sequence: TGTGCCAGCCGAAGGACTAGGGTCTCCTACGAGCAGTACTTC. It encodes CASRRTRVSYEQYF. The chain joins TRBV27 to TRBJ2-7, with 7 bases matching TRBD2. V lost 8 bases and J lost 0; bases outside the gene matches: 7. Per germline, CDR1 MNHEY and CDR2 SMNVEV (reference sequence). The length of the CDR3 is 14 residues.

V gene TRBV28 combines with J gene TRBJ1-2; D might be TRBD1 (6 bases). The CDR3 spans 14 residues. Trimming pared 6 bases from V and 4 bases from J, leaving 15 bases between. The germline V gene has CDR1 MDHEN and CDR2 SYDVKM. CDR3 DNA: TGTGCCAGCAGCGTCACAGGGATTTTCTATGGCTACACCTTC. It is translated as CASSVTGIFYGYTF.

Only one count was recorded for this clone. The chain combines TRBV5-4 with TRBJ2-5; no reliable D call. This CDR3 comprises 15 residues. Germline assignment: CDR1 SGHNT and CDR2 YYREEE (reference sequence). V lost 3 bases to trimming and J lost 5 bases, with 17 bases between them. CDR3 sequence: CASSSKTNPRETQYF. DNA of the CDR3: TGTGCCAGCAGCTCAAAGACCAACCCGAGGGAGACCCAGTACTTC.

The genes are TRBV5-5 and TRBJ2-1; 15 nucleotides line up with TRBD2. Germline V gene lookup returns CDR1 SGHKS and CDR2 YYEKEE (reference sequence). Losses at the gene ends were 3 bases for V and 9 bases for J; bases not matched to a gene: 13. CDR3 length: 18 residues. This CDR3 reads CASSWGDHGLAGGSEQFF. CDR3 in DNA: TGTGCCAGCAGCTGGGGCGACCATGGACTAGCGGGAGGGAGTGAGCAGTTCTTC. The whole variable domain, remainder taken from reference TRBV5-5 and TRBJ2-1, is DAGVTQSPTHLIKTRGQQVTLRCSPISGHKSVSWYQQVLGQGPQFIFQYYEKEERGRGNFPDRFSARQFPNYSSELNVNALLLGDSALYLCASSWGDHGLAGGSEQFFGPGTRLTVL.

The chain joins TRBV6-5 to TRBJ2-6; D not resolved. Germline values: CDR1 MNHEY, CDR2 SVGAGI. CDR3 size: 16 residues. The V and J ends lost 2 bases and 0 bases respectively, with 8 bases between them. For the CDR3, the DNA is TGTGCCAGCAGTTACCAACAGAGCTCTGGGGCCAACGTCCTGACTTTC. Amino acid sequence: CASSYQQSSGANVLTF.

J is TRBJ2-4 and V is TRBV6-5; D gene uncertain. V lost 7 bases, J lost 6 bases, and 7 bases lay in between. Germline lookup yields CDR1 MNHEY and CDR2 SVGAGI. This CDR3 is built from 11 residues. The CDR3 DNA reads TGTGCCAGCACCGACTTAAACATTCAGTACTTC. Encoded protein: CASTDLNIQYF.

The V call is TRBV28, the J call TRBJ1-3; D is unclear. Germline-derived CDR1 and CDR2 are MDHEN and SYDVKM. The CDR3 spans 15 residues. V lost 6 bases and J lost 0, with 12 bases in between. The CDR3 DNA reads TGTGCCAGCAGGTTTGACGGGAGCTCTGGAAACACCATATATTTT. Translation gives CASRFDGSSGNTIYF.

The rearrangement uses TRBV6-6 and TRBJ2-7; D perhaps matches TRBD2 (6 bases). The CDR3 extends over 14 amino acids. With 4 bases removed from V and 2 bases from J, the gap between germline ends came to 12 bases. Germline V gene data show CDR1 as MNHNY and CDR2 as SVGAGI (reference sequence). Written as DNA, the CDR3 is TGTGCCAGCAGTTTGACCGCGGGAACCTACGAGCAGTACTTC. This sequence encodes CASSLTAGTYEQYF.

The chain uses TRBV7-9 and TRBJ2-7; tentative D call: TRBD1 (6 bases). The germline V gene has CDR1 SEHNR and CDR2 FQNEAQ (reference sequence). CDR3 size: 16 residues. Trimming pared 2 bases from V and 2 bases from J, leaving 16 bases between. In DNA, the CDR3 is TGTGCCAGCAGCTTAAATATGGGGACATCCACCTACGAGCAGTACTTC. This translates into CASSLNMGTSTYEQYF.

The CDR3 sequence: CASSQGFPGQGHTDTQYF. The CDR3 DNA reads TGTGCCAGCAGCCAAGGGTTCCCGGGACAGGGACACACAGATACGCAGTATTTT. The genes are TRBV4-2 and TRBJ2-3; TRBD1 agrees at 9 bases. Unmatched junction bases numbered 10, after V lost 1 base and J lost 2 bases. This CDR3 contains 18 residues. The germline gives CDR1 LGHNA, CDR2 YNFKEQ.